The clone carrying this TCR beta chain has a single count. Germline CDR1 MNHEY, CDR2 SVGEGT. V lost 6 bases to trimming and J lost 4 bases; unmatched junction nucleotides: 17. CDR3 length equals 17 residues. The entry originates in a study of blood T cell repertoires in COVID-19. Overall study: PBMCs, B-cell-depleted T cells, or T cells provided the cDNA or gDNA that made up the material.

Measured with immunoSEQ multiplex PCR; TCRdb has only the in-frame clones, and not every one. The sample has more than 200,000 clones, 65% to 90% seen once. The TCR originated in a man aged 45-60 years with COVID-19, enrolled during active disease. V usage is TRBV6-2 or TRBV6-3 and J usage is TRBJ2-7; 8 bases fit TRBD2. Sequenced input: peripheral blood. The CDR3, as DNA: TGTGCCAGCAGCTCTATATGGCGAGCGGGAGATCGGTACGAGCAGTACTTC. This encodes CASSSIWRAGDRYEQYF.